The sequence of this TCR beta chain was determined in a study of T cell repertoires in cytomegalovirus infection. Turning to the study itself: Shared public TCR beta signatures pointed to both CMV infection and a matching HLA type. General study results and limits: The response measured ex vivo was dominated by TCR beta clonotypes (HLA-C-restricted and CMV-specific). Frequencies of public TCR beta families were cumulated, and this identified carriers of CMV plus the relevant HLA.

TCRdb independently ran MiXCR on the reads; one entry per CDR3 protein. This repertoire shows hundreds of thousands of distinct CDR3 sequences, 8% to 10% found once; its top ten account for over 3.5%. This clonotype was counted between two and nine times. Its cognate antigen is unknown. The TCR originated in a human donor in good health (CMV status not recorded). Some clones in this sample may be carry-over from other donors' samples. The specimen sequenced was PBMCs.

The CDR3 DNA sequence: TGCAGTGCTAGAGACAGACGGGGGGGCGGCACCGGGGAGCTGTTTTTT. It is translated as CSARDRRGGGTGELFF. V usage is TRBV20-1 and J usage is TRBJ2-2, with 8 positions matching TRBD2. The CDR3 is 16 residues long. Trimming removed 0 bases from V and 4 bases from J; junction bases left unmatched: 7. Germline V gene lookup returns CDR1 DFQATT and CDR2 SNEGSKA (reference sequence).